These 32 T cell receptor beta chains were all obtained from the same sample, sequenced in a study of cytomegalovirus exposure and HLA in healthy donors. The primer mix had 60 Vbeta and 13 Jbeta primers. The table came from immunoSEQ multiplex PCR; TCRdb's copy has only in-frame clones and leaves some out. Of nearly 200,000 clones listed, more than 60% are singletons. Sample: PBMCs. These receptors originate from a woman aged 25 to 39 in good health and CMV-seropositive.

The DNA for the CDR3 is TGTGCCAGCAGCACCGGACTAGCGGGCACCGGGGAGCTGTTTTTT. Translating it yields CASSTGLAGTGELFF. The chain recombines TRBV7-2 with TRBJ2-2; 11 bases are shared with TRBD2. J was trimmed by 4 bases and V by 5 bases; bases with no gene match: 3. CDR1 is SGHTA and CDR2 is FQGNSA in the germline V gene. The CDR3 covers 15 residues.

About this clone: Relative to the germline gene, one junction end is altered; a read error may explain this. The J gene is TRBJ2-7, the V gene TRBV28; D is unclear. The CDR3 spans 13 residues. CDR1 is MDHEN, CDR2 SYDVKM, per germline. This CDR3 is CASSSLHSYERYF. CDR3 bases: TGTGCCAGCAGTTCCCTGCACTCCTACGAGCGGTACTTC.

This chain uses TRBV11-1 with TRBJ2-5; no firm D call. Germline CDR1 is SGHAT and CDR2 is FQDESV (reference sequence). The CDR3 consists of 13 residues. V shed 2 bases and J shed 4 bases, with 8 bases lying between them. The chain's CDR3 is CASSLMRGETQYF. As DNA, the CDR3 is TGTGCCAGCAGCTTAATGCGTGGAGAGACCCAGTACTTC.

This clone was seen more than once but under ten times. V is TRBV28 and J is TRBJ1-1; D is undetermined. This CDR3 has 13 residues. V was trimmed by 7 bases and J by 1 base, leaving 10 bases between them. Germline V gives CDR1 MDHEN, CDR2 SYDVKM. CDR3 nucleotide sequence: TGTGCCAGCACCAATCCACAGAACACTGAAGCTTTCTTT. Its translation is CASTNPQNTEAFF. Filled out from reference TRBV28 and TRBJ1-1, the complete variable domain reads DVKVTQSSRYLVKRTGEKVFLECVQDMDHENMFWYRQDPGLGLRLIYFSYDVKMKEKGDIPEGYSVSREKKERFSLILESASTNQTSMYLCASTNPQNTEAFFGQGTRLTVV.

V is TRBV5-6 and J is TRBJ1-4; D is unclear. CDR1 is SGHDT and CDR2 is YYEEEE in the germline V gene. This CDR3 has 15 residues. Trimming shortened V by 4 bases and J by 0 bases, and 10 bases separated the two germline ends. CDR3 sequence reads: CASSAYRATNEKLFF. CDR3 DNA: TGTGCCAGCAGCGCGTACCGTGCAACTAATGAAAAACTGTTTTTT.

As for this clone: Different DNA sequences within this sample yield the same CDR3. This sequence joins TRBV19 and TRBJ2-6; D is uncertain. V was cut by 5 bases and J by 1 base, with 6 bases left in between. Germline values: CDR1 LNHDA, CDR2 SQIVND (reference sequence). This CDR3 contains 14 residues. The CDR3 DNA is TGTGCCAGTAGTGTCAGGTCTGGGGCCAACGTCCTGACTTTC. It specifies CASSVRSGANVLTF.

V is TRBV7-3 and J is TRBJ2-7; no reliable D call. Trimming removed 2 bases at V and 7 bases at J, with 12 bases between. Germline values: CDR1 SGHTA, CDR2 FQGTGA. The CDR3 sequence is 13 residues long. As DNA, the CDR3 is TGTGCCAGCAGCTTATCTTGGAGTCGTGAGCAGTACTTC. It is translated as CASSLSWSREQYF.

The V and J genes are TRBV28 and TRBJ1-2; D gene unclear. The CDR3 loop spans 14 amino acids. V lost 2 bases and J lost 4, with 11 bases in between. CDR1 is MDHEN and CDR2 is SYDVKM in the germline V gene. The CDR3 DNA reads as TGTGCCAGCAGTTTAGACGGCGGTCCCTATGGCTACACCTTC. It codes for CASSLDGGPYGYTF.

The J gene is TRBJ1-2, the V gene TRBV28, with 8 bases identical to TRBD1. CDR1 and CDR2 (germline): MDHEN, SYDVKM. The CDR3 is 14 residues long. J gave up 2 bases and V 7 bases, and 6 bases lay outside the gene matches. DNA of the CDR3: TGTGCCAGCATCCAGGGGGCGAGGAACTATGGCTACACCTTC. It specifies CASIQGARNYGYTF.

The chain uses TRBV6-1 and TRBJ1-5, with D unclear. V was trimmed by 4 bases and J by 6 bases, leaving 16 bases between them. CDR1 and CDR2 (germline): MNHNS, SASEGT. The CDR3 contains 15 residues. The CDR3 coding sequence is TGTGCCAGCAGTGGGGTCCGTACTAGCGTTCAGCCCCAGCATTTT. Its protein product is CASSGVRTSVQPQHF.

This clone occurred once. The J gene is TRBJ2-5, the V gene TRBV27; no clear D gene. The CDR3 has 13 residues. The germline CDR1 and CDR2 sequences are MNHEY and SMNVEV (reference sequence). Trimming shortened V by 5 bases and J by 4 bases, and 11 bases separated the two germline ends. Written as DNA, the CDR3 is TGTGCCAGCAGTAACCCCTTCGGAGAGACCCAGTACTTC. Protein sequence: CASSNPFGETQYF.

The J gene is TRBJ2-2, the V gene TRBV18; tentative D call: TRBD2 (5 bases). The V end was cut by 5 bases, the J end by 0 bases, with 10 bases between. This CDR3 comprises 15 residues. Germline lookup yields CDR1 KGHSH and CDR2 LQKENI. The CDR3 DNA reads as TGTGCCAGCTCAACGGGGAACACGAACACCGGGGAGCTGTTTTTT. This codes for CASSTGNTNTGELFF. Using reference TRBV18 and TRBJ2-2 for the parts outside the CDR3, the full variable domain is NAGVMQNPRHLVRRRGQEARLRCSPMKGHSHVYWYRQLPEEGLKFMVYLQKENIIDESGMPKERFSAEFPKEGPSILRIQQVVRGDSAAYFCASSTGNTNTGELFFGEGSRLTVL.

This clone has just a few counts. J is TRBJ2-2 and V is TRBV5-4; possible D gene TRBD2, 7 bases. Germline lookup yields CDR1 SGHNT and CDR2 YYREEE (reference sequence). V dropped 2 bases and J dropped 6 bases, with 17 bases sitting between them. The CDR3 consists of 16 residues. The CDR3 nucleotides read TGTGCCAGCAGCTTTGGGGGGGCGAAGTCCGCCGGGGAGCTGTTTTTT. Residues: CASSFGGAKSAGELFF.

This chain connects TRBV4-3 to TRBJ1-2, with D possibly TRBD1 on 6 matching bases. Trimming cost V 3 bases and J 0 bases, with 14 bases left between them. This CDR3 comprises 16 residues. Germline V gene data show CDR1 as LGHNA and CDR2 as YSLEER. CDR3 in amino acids: CASSHTGNGANYGYTF. The CDR3 region has the DNA TGCGCCAGCAGCCACACAGGGAATGGGGCTAACTATGGCTACACCTTC.

The chain is built from TRBV6-5 and TRBJ2-7; a weak D match, TRBD2 (5 bases). Trimming pared 6 bases from V and 1 base from J, leaving 16 bases between. CDR1 MNHEY and CDR2 SVGAGI come from the germline V gene. The CDR3 has 15 amino acids. For the CDR3, the DNA is TGTGCCAGCAGACCCGAACACGGGAAATCCTACGAGCAGTACTTC. Its translation: CASRPEHGKSYEQYF.

The sample holds a few counts of this clone. One end of the junction is discordant with germline, which a read error may explain. The rearrangement links TRBV7-6 to TRBJ2-3, with 7 bases lining up with TRBD2. Germline CDR1 SGHVS, CDR2 FNYEAQ. CDR3 size: 12 residues. The CDR3 sequence is CASSLRAGVPVF. CDR3 DNA: TGTGCCAGCAGCTTACGGGCGGGGGTGCCAGTATTT.

The table lists this clone with a few counts. The chain joins TRBV4-1 to TRBJ1-2; TRBD1 matches at 7 bases. This CDR3 comprises 15 residues. J gave up 4 bases and V 1 base, and 6 bases lay outside the gene matches. Germline assignment: CDR1 MGHRA and CDR2 YSYEKL. CDR3 residues: CASSQAPPGGYGYTF. CDR3 coding DNA: TGCGCCAGCAGCCAAGCGCCCCCAGGGGGCTATGGCTACACCTTC.

This clone was detected only a few times. The chain carries TRBV4-3 and TRBJ2-7; D uncertain. Trimming left V 0 bases short and J 1 base short, with 7 bases between. This CDR3 spans 14 amino acids. Per germline, CDR1 LGHNA and CDR2 YSLEER. Here the CDR3 reads CASSQDVLSYEQYF. The CDR3 bases are TGCGCCAGCAGCCAAGACGTATTATCCTACGAGCAGTACTTC.

V usage is TRBV21-1 and J usage is TRBJ1-1; the table's D call TRBD1 went unverified against the DNA. TRBV21-1 counts as a pseudogene. The CDR3 sequence is 13 residues long. Here the CDR3 reads CASSHRGNTEAFF. CDR3 DNA: TGTGCCAGCAGCCACAGGGGGAACACTGAAGCTTTCTTT.

V is TRBV18 and J is TRBJ1-1; D perhaps matches TRBD1 (5 bases). Germline CDR1 is KGHSH and CDR2 is LQKENI. The CDR3 runs to 17 residues. The V end lost 3 bases, the J end lost 7 bases, and 24 bases lay between the germline ends. The CDR3 is CASSPTGGTQTLVEAFF. CDR3 sequence (DNA): TGTGCCAGCTCACCCACCGGGGGGACCCAGACCCTTGTTGAAGCTTTCTTT. The full variable domain, in which reference TRBV18 and TRBJ1-1 provide the parts outside the CDR3, is NAGVMQNPRHLVRRRGQEARLRCSPMKGHSHVYWYRQLPEEGLKFMVYLQKENIIDESGMPKERFSAEFPKEGPSILRIQQVVRGDSAAYFCASSPTGGTQTLVEAFFGQGTRLTVV.

V usage is TRBV7-2 and J usage is TRBJ2-3; possible D gene TRBD2, 6 bases. The CDR3 is made up of 13 amino acids. V was clipped by 3 bases and J by 8 bases, with 12 bases between them. Per the germline V gene, CDR1 is SGHTA and CDR2 is FQGNSA. CDR3 in amino acids: CASSFAGGGTQYF. The CDR3 DNA follows: TGTGCCAGCAGCTTCGCTGGGGGAGGTACGCAGTATTTT.

The gene calls are TRBV10-3 and TRBJ2-4; TRBD2 matches 9 bases. Germline assignment: CDR1 ENHRY and CDR2 SYGVKD. The V gene end was trimmed by 6 bases and the J gene end by 1 base; junction bases not matched to a gene: 4. This CDR3 is 15 amino acids long. Written as DNA, the CDR3 is TGTGCCATCAGCGAGAGCGGGGGGGCCAAAAACATTCAGTACTTC. This translates into CAISESGGAKNIQYF.

The V and J genes are TRBV5-5 and TRBJ1-4, with TRBD1 as a possible D gene (5 bases). Germline CDR1 and CDR2: SGHKS and YYEKEE (reference sequence). V lost 0 bases, J lost 5 bases, and 5 bases lay in between. This CDR3 has 13 residues. In DNA, the CDR3 is TGTGCCAGCAGCTTGGACAGGAATGAAAAACTGTTTTTT. Its translation: CASSLDRNEKLFF.

The rearrangement uses TRBV18 and TRBJ2-7, with a possible D match to TRBD1 (5 bases). Trimming took 2 bases from V and 3 from J, leaving 14 bases between them. Germline values: CDR1 KGHSH, CDR2 LQKENI. This CDR3 contains 15 residues. The CDR3 bases are TGTGCCAGCTCACCAACACCTACCCAGGGCTACGAGCAGTACTTC. Its translation is CASSPTPTQGYEQYF.

The chain links TRBV18 to TRBJ1-5; D perhaps matches TRBD1 (5 bases). CDR3 length equals 14 residues. Trimming shortened V by 0 bases and J by 9 bases, and 12 bases separated the two germline ends. Germline CDR1 reads KGHSH; CDR2 reads LQKENI. Here the CDR3 DNA reads TGTGCCAGCTCACCACCAGGGGAGGTTGGGCCCCAGCATTTT. Translating gives CASSPPGEVGPQHF.

The rearrangement uses TRBV6-5 and TRBJ2-7; a weak D match, TRBD2 (6 bases). V lost 6 bases to trimming and J lost 3 bases, with 12 bases between them. Germline lookup yields CDR1 MNHEY and CDR2 SVGAGI. This CDR3 comprises 13 residues. CDR3 region: CASRTTGGYEQYF. CDR3 nucleotides: TGTGCCAGCAGGACCACCGGGGGCTACGAGCAGTACTTC.

The chain uses TRBV4-3 and TRBJ2-1; D might be TRBD2 (5 bases). The germline V gene encodes CDR1 LGHNA and CDR2 YSLEER. The CDR3 sequence is 17 residues long. Trimming stripped 3 bases from V and 6 bases from J, with 21 bases between. CDR3 region: CASSQAGRPLGGNEQFF. The CDR3 nucleotides read TGCGCCAGCAGCCAGGCGGGCAGACCGTTGGGCGGCAATGAGCAGTTCTTC.

This clone was observed once. The chain is built from TRBV5-4 and TRBJ2-1; TRBD1 matches 9 bases. The CDR3 length is 16 residues. The trim removed 5 bases at V and 1 base at J, leaving 7 bases unmatched. CDR1 and CDR2 (germline): SGHNT, YYREEE (reference sequence). The CDR3 DNA is TGTGCCAGCAGTATAACAGGGGGCGCTTCCTACAATGAGCAGTTCTTC. Encoded protein: CASSITGGASYNEQFF.

This chain uses TRBV28 with TRBJ2-1; the match to TRBD2 covers 7 bases. The CDR3 spans 16 residues. Germline V CDR1 and CDR2: MDHEN, SYDVKM. V gave up 7 bases and J gave up 0 bases; unmatched junction bases: 9. CDR3 nucleotides: TGTGCCAGCATCTCACTAGCGTCAAACTCCTACAATGAGCAGTTCTTC. Its translation: CASISLASNSYNEQFF.

This clone was found a few times. The chain couples TRBV30 to TRBJ2-3, with D tentatively TRBD2 (7 bases). V lost 0 bases, J lost 0 bases, and 13 bases lay in between. This CDR3 is built from 16 residues. Germline CDR1 GTSNPN, CDR2 SVGIG (reference sequence). Here the CDR3 DNA reads TGTGCCTGGAGTGTTGGGACGGGGGGCAGCACAGATACGCAGTATTTT. The encoded protein is CAWSVGTGGSTDTQYF.

This chain uses TRBV4-2 with TRBJ2-5; D might be TRBD2 (6 bases). This CDR3 comprises 15 residues. Germline V lookup: CDR1 LGHNA, CDR2 YNFKEQ. V lost 1 base and J 6 bases, leaving 15 bases between the germline ends. CDR3 coding DNA: TGTGCCAGCAGCCAAGGGTTCGGGACTTCTAAGACCCAGTACTTC. Translation: CASSQGFGTSKTQYF.

The chain carries TRBV5-1 and TRBJ1-1; unclear D gene. V lost 1 base and J 5 bases, leaving 9 bases between the germline ends. The CDR3 has 13 residues. The V gene's germline CDR1 is SGHRS and CDR2 YFSETQ. DNA for the CDR3: TGCGCCAGCAGCTTGATTGCTCGGACTGAAGCTTTCTTT. This translates into CASSLIARTEAFF.